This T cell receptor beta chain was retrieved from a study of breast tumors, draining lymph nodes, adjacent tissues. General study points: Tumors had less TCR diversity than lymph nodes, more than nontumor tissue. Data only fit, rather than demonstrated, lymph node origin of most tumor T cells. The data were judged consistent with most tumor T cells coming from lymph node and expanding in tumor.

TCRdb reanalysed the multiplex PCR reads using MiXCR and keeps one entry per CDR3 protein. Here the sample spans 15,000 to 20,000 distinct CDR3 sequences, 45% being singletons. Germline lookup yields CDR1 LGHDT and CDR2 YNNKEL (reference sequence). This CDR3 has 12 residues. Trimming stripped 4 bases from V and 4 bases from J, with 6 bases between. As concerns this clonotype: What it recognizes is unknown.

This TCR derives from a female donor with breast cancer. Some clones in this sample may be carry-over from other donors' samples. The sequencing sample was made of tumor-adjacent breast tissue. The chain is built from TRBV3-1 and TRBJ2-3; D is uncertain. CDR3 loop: CASSRLADTQYF. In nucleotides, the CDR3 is TGTGCCAGCAGCCGTTTGGCAGATACGCAGTATTTT.